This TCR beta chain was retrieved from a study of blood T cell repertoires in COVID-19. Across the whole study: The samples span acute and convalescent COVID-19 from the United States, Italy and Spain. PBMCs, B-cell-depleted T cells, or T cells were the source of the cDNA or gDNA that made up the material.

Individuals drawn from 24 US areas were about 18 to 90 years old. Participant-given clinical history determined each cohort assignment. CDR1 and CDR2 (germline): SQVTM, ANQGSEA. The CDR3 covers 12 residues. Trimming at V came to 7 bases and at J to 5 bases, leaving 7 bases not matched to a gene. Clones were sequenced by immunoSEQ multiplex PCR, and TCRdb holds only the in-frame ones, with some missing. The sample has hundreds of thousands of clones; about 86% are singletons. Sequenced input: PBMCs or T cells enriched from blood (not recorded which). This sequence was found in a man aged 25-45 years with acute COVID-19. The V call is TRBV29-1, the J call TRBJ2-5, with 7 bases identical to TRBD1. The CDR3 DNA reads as TGCAGCGCCTTAAGGGGGCGGGAGACCCAGTACTTC. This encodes CSALRGRETQYF.